These 18 T cell receptor beta chains were all obtained from the same sample, sequenced in a study of blood T cell repertoires in COVID-19. Sequencing used immunoSEQ multiplex PCR; TCRdb keeps in-frame clones, though not all of them. This sample yields around 160,000 clones, of which roughly 90% are seen a single time; 1.2% belongs to the top ten. The sequenced sample was PBMCs or T cells enriched from blood (not recorded which). The receptors come from a woman aged 25 to 39 with acute COVID-19.

The V gene is TRBV11-2, the J gene TRBJ2-7, with 7 bases that match TRBD2. CDR1 SGHAT and CDR2 FQNNGV come from the germline V gene. The CDR3 contains 17 residues. V trimming: 6 bases; J trimming: 7 bases; junction bases outside the gene matches: 21. The CDR3 nucleotides are TGTGCCAGCAGTCCTCTCCTACTGCAGCGGGGATCGGGGGAGCAGTACTTC. This translates into CASSPLLLQRGSGEQYF. The complete variable domain, with remaining parts taken from reference TRBV11-2 and TRBJ2-7, reads EAGVAQSPRYKIIEKRQSVAFWCNPISGHATLYWYQQILGQGPKLLIQFQNNGVVDDSQLPKDRFSAERLKGVDSTLKIQPAKLEDSAVYLCASSPLLLQRGSGEQYFGPGTRLTVT.

The chain is built from TRBV19 and TRBJ2-3; the match to TRBD2 covers 10 bases. This CDR3 region has 17 residues. The ends lost 4 bases at V and 1 base at J; junction bases unmatched: 8. CDR1 and CDR2 from the germline V gene are LNHDA and SQIVND (reference sequence). Written as DNA, the CDR3 is TGTGCCAGTAGTAAGCGGGAGGGCGAGCTCGGCACAGATACGCAGTATTTT. It specifies CASSKREGELGTDTQYF.

This chain links TRBV15 with TRBJ2-2; TRBD1 might be the D (5 bases). CDR1 and CDR2 from the germline V gene are LNHNV and YYDKDF (reference sequence). Trimming shortened V by 1 base and J by 4 bases, and 10 bases separated the two germline ends. The CDR3 runs 15 residues. The CDR3 reads CATSRAREITGELFF. CDR3 coding DNA: TGTGCCACCAGCAGAGCCAGGGAAATCACCGGGGAGCTGTTTTTT.

This chain joins TRBV10-3 and TRBJ2-5; 10 bases map to TRBD2. The CDR3 sequence is 14 residues long. From germline, CDR1 is ENHRY and CDR2 SYGVKD. V lost 10 bases, J lost 1 base, and 6 bases stayed unmatched. CDR3 protein: CATRRTSGQETQYF. The CDR3 region has the DNA TGTGCCACCCGCCGGACTAGCGGCCAAGAGACCCAGTACTTC.

CDR3 DNA sequence: TGCGCCAGCAGTTTCCCGGGACAGGGAGGAGACACCGGGGAGCTGTTTTTT. Translation: CASSFPGQGGDTGELFF. The chain employs TRBV10-2 and TRBJ2-2, with 9 bases matching TRBD1. CDR1 is WSHSY and CDR2 is SAAADI in the germline V gene. This CDR3 is built from 17 residues. V dropped 5 bases and J dropped 3; count of bases not matched to a gene: 10.

The gene calls are TRBV5-4 and TRBJ2-2; D perhaps matches TRBD1 (6 bases). This CDR3 contains 14 residues. With 4 bases removed from V and 4 bases from J, the gap between germline ends came to 11 bases. The germline CDR1 and CDR2 sequences are SGHNT and YYREEE (reference sequence). CDR3 sequence: CASSDTGLTGELFF. The CDR3 DNA reads as TGTGCCAGCAGCGATACAGGGCTCACCGGGGAGCTGTTTTTT.

The chain joins TRBV2 to TRBJ1-2; the match to TRBD1 covers 9 bases. The germline V gene has CDR1 SNHLY and CDR2 FYNNEI. This CDR3 comprises 15 residues. V was pared by 4 bases and J by 7 bases, with 10 bases of the junction left unmatched. CDR3 region: CASSVGPGTGFGYTF. The CDR3 coding sequence is TGTGCCAGCAGTGTGGGACCCGGGACAGGGTTTGGCTACACCTTC.

The CDR3: CASSFTLTGGTEAFF. CDR3 nucleotides: TGTGCCAGCAGCTTTACCCTGACAGGGGGCACTGAAGCTTTCTTT. V is TRBV3-1 (or the pseudogene TRBV3-2) and J is TRBJ1-1, with 9 bases that match TRBD1. Germline trimming cut 5 bases from V and 4 bases from J; bases unmatched to any gene: 8. CDR1 is LGHDT, CDR2 YNNKEL, per germline (reference sequence). The CDR3 runs 15 residues.

In this sample, this clone turned up a few times. The rearrangement links TRBV7-9 to TRBJ2-7; 9 bases line up with TRBD2. CDR1 is SEHNR, CDR2 FQNEAQ, per germline (reference sequence). With 0 bases clipped from V and 3 bases from J, the junction kept 3 bases outside the gene matches. The length of the CDR3 is 15 residues. The CDR3: CASSLAAGGNYEQYF. DNA for the CDR3: TGTGCCAGCAGCTTAGCTGCGGGAGGGAACTACGAGCAGTACTTC.

The V call is TRBV2, the J call TRBJ1-5; D remains unclear. The CDR3 has 14 amino acids. Germline V gene lookup returns CDR1 SNHLY and CDR2 FYNNEI. Deletions cut 4 bases from V and 7 bases from J, with 14 bases between. The CDR3 DNA follows: TGTGCCAGCAGTGTCGGAGGAGAAGTCCAGCCCCAGCATTTT. Translation gives CASSVGGEVQPQHF.

This clone was found a few times. The CDR3 DNA reads TGTGCCAGCAGCTCACCGGGGGGCAGCCAAGAGACCCAGTACTTC. The encoded protein is CASSSPGGSQETQYF. The gene calls are TRBV7-2 and TRBJ2-5; D is perhaps TRBD2 (7 bases). Germline CDR1 is SGHTA and CDR2 is FQGNSA. Between the trimmed V and J ends, which lost 4 bases and 1 base, there was a span of 13 bases. The CDR3 loop spans 15 amino acids.

This chain uses TRBV9 with TRBJ2-7; 9 nucleotides align to TRBD2. This CDR3 region has 15 residues. Germline loops: CDR1 SGDLS, CDR2 YYNGEE. Trimming at V came to 4 bases and at J to 2 bases, leaving 7 bases not matched to a gene. The CDR3 loop reads CASSPRLAATYEQYF. CDR3 in DNA: TGTGCCAGCAGCCCTAGACTAGCGGCCACCTACGAGCAGTACTTC.

This chain links TRBV6-5 with TRBJ1-5; 7 bases map to TRBD1. V shed 7 bases, J shed 1 base, and the junction held 4 bases outside the gene matches. The CDR3 consists of 14 residues. The V gene's germline CDR1 is MNHEY and CDR2 SVGAGI. DNA of the CDR3: TGTGCCAGCAAAACAGGGGTGAGCAATCAGCCCCAGCATTTT. Amino acids: CASKTGVSNQPQHF.

This clone was counted a single time. V is TRBV6-5 and J is TRBJ1-2, with 7 positions matching TRBD1. V shed 8 bases and J 0 bases; nucleotides not matched to a gene: 9. The CDR3 runs to 15 residues. Germline loops: CDR1 MNHEY, CDR2 SVGAGI. As DNA, the CDR3 is TGTGCCAGCGCGGGACAGATGATCACTAACTATGGCTACACCTTC. Translation gives CASAGQMITNYGYTF.

The CDR3 DNA is TGTGCCAGCTCACCACCGAGACAGGGGACACTTCCTGGAAACACCATATATTTT. This sequence encodes CASSPPRQGTLPGNTIYF. The chain is built from TRBV18 and TRBJ1-3; 8 nucleotides agree with TRBD1. This CDR3 region has 18 residues. After removal of 0 bases from V and 2 bases from J, the junction contained 9 bases not matched to a gene. CDR1 and CDR2 (germline): KGHSH, LQKENI. Combining the CDR3 with reference TRBV18 and TRBJ1-3 gives the whole variable domain NAGVMQNPRHLVRRRGQEARLRCSPMKGHSHVYWYRQLPEEGLKFMVYLQKENIIDESGMPKERFSAEFPKEGPSILRIQQVVRGDSAAYFCASSPPRQGTLPGNTIYFGEGSWLTVV.

The CDR3, as DNA: TGCAGCGTCGCGTCCGGGACAGACCCGAACACCGGGGAGCTGTTTTTT. Translated, it gives CSVASGTDPNTGELFF. This chain uses TRBV29-1 with TRBJ2-2, with 7 bases lining up with TRBD1. V gave up 6 bases and J gave up 0 bases; unmatched junction bases: 10. Germline V CDR1 and CDR2: SQVTM, ANQGSEA. The CDR3 extends over 16 amino acids.

The V call is TRBV11-1, the J call TRBJ2-7; TRBD2 matches 7 bases. The V gene's germline CDR1 is SGHAT and CDR2 FQDESV (reference sequence). The CDR3 consists of 14 residues. Trimming cost V 3 bases and J 2 bases; bases outside gene matches: 4. This chain's CDR3 is CASSFGSGTYEQYF. DNA for the CDR3: TGTGCCAGCAGCTTTGGCAGCGGGACCTACGAGCAGTACTTC.

This sequence joins TRBV27 and TRBJ2-7; weak D call: TRBD1 (5 bases). The CDR3 has 13 amino acids. Per the germline V gene, CDR1 is MNHEY and CDR2 is SMNVEV (reference sequence). The V end was cut by 7 bases, the J end by 0 bases, with 10 bases between. The CDR3 DNA reads as TGTGCCAGCATGGACACTTACTCCTACGAGCAGTACTTC. Translated: CASMDTYSYEQYF.